This T cell receptor (beta chain) is from a study of identifying expanded T cells in peripheral blood (dated 2019 in TCRdb). Concerning the study at large: Four technical replicates, made by sequencing separate aliquots from the same pool of genomic DNA, were compared pairwise.

A word on this clone: The antigen it binds to is not known. No qualities accompany the bases; no much larger clone lies one base away.

General findings and caveats noted by the study authors: Across all healthy-donor time intervals, the beta-binomial model significantly lowered both the number of clones called differentially abundant and the false-positive rate. It was expected by the authors that biological variance in healthy repertoires might increase further over much longer intervals, such as months to years. In all healthy donors, the variance in clone template counts between samples taken around 14 days apart rose significantly as total template count increased. Between technical replicates the binomial model flagged 0.9 to 1.5 differentially abundant clones, whereas over about two weeks the binomial model flagged about 16.4 and over approximately four weeks around 20.

The immunoSEQ Assay, which relies on bias-controlled multiplex PCR amplification of genomic DNA, was used to profile TCRbeta CDR3 regions. The authors' analysis ran thus. To quantify the absolute abundance of each unique TCRbeta CDR3 region, the sequences were collapsed and filtered. Differential abundance was tested with two models: a binomial (Fisher-equivalent) model and a beta-binomial model that adds time-dependent variance fitted from healthy donors. Clones with fewer than 5 combined templates were removed, and differential abundance was called for clones with a Benjamini-Hochberg FDR below 0.01. Using the form v = (b*log(k)+a)^2, the beta-binomial variance was modeled as a function of the total template count across the two samples. This is the immuneACCESS table as TCRdb keeps it, with only in-frame sequences that have V and J called. A part of the clones is gone; compared with another copy, unresolved V genes explain less than half, and the rest is unexplained. That table supplies the V and J calls and clone size; D and trimming were determined from the DNA. The sample records about 58,000 clones, approximately 89% of which are singletons. The biggest ten clones account for around 3.3% of the sample.

The CDR3 has 11 amino acids, counting the end cysteine and phenylalanine. The only DNA kept is the CDR3, 33 bases in frame from the first base. Per the germline V gene (reference sequence), DFQATT is the CDR1 and SNEGSKA is the CDR2. At the junction V is shortened by 7 bases and J by 4 bases, with 10 bases in between. During the collection period, no infections or other immune events were recorded for the healthy donors. Healthy-donor blood repertoires served as a training cohort to calibrate time-dependent variance in a beta-binomial model of T-cell clone differential abundance. The training cohort was composed of roughly 10 healthy donors, 3 female and 7 male. An age range of roughly 29 to 70 years, with an average of 43 years, was recorded for the donors. Obtained from a commercial supplier, whole blood was collected from each healthy donor at three time points set approximately two weeks apart. Genomic DNA was extracted from unsorted whole blood for immunosequencing.

The source is a person aged 18 to 69 in good health. Recombination linked TRBV20-1 to TRBJ1-2; TRBD1 is perhaps the D gene, given 5 matching bases. Sequencing used blood. The DNA sequence is as follows: TGCAGTGTTTCGGGGGGCTATGGCTACACCTTC. It encodes CSVSGGYGYTF.